Each of the 21 T cell receptor beta chains below was sequenced from the same sample in a study of blood T cells in healthy people across ages (dated by TCRdb to 2015 to 2017). The protocol used for the library was 5' RACE. The run used an Illumina HiSeq 2500. A second PCR of 7 to 11 cycles was performed with a sample-barcoded 5' primer and a J-beta primer mix. TCRdb reran the public reads through fastp at Q25 and MiXCR, keeping productive beta chains. Rows merge per CDR3 protein into single entries with the most common DNA and genes. The sample table holds about 1.8 million distinct CDR3 sequences, of which roughly 49% were seen once. In total, the top ten clones hold less than 2.5% of the sample. The specimen was blood. These receptors were taken from a woman in her 40s in good health.

About this clonotype itself: Mismatch with germline at one junction end may stem from a read error. V and J are TRBV28 and TRBJ2-1, with 10 positions matching TRBD2. Germline V gives CDR1 MDHEN, CDR2 SYDVKM. There are 17 residues in the CDR3. CDR3 in amino acids: CARSVTSGVDSYNEQFF. The CDR3 nucleotides read TGTGCCCGCAGTGTCACTAGCGGGGTCGACTCCTACAATGAGCAGTTCTTC.

A note on this clonotype: At one end the junction does not follow the germline gene, possibly because of a read error. This chain uses TRBV20-1 with TRBJ2-3; D may be TRBD1 or TRBD2 (6 bases each). Germline V CDR1 and CDR2: DFQATT, SNEGSKA (reference sequence). This CDR3 region has 14 residues. CDR3 protein: CSARRRGVTDTLYF. CDR3 nucleotides: TGCAGTGCTAGAAGGAGGGGGGTCACAGATACGCTGTATTTT.

The gene calls are TRBV28 and TRBJ2-6, with 7 bases identical to TRBD1. CDR1 MDHEN and CDR2 SYDVKM come from the germline V gene. The V and J ends lost 3 bases and 0 bases, in that order; junction bases with no gene match: 2. The CDR3 runs to 16 residues. The CDR3 loop is CASSLTGLSGANVLTF. The CDR3 coding sequence is TGTGCCAGCAGTTTGACAGGGCTCTCTGGGGCCAACGTCCTGACTTTC. Based on the CDR3 plus reference TRBV28 and TRBJ2-6, the full variable domain is DVKVTQSSRYLVKRTGEKVFLECVQDMDHENMFWYRQDPGLGLRLIYFSYDVKMKEKGDIPEGYSVSREKKERFSLILESASTNQTSMYLCASSLTGLSGANVLTFGAGSRLTVL.

This clonotype has a handful of counts. The chain combines TRBV5-1 with TRBJ2-5; D is perhaps TRBD1 (5 bases). Trimming cost V 0 bases and J 5 bases, with 8 bases left between them. Per germline, CDR1 SGHRS and CDR2 YFSETQ. The CDR3 is 13 residues long. CDR3 residues: CASSLAGFETQYF. CDR3 coding DNA: TGCGCCAGCAGCTTGGCAGGGTTCGAGACCCAGTACTTC. Filled out from reference TRBV5-1 and TRBJ2-5, the complete variable domain reads KAGVTQTPRYLIKTRGQQVTLSCSPISGHRSVSWYQQTPGQGLQFLFEYFSETQRNKGNFPGRFSGRQFSNSRSEMNVSTLELGDSALYLCASSLAGFETQYFGPGTRLLVL.

The J gene is TRBJ2-5, the V gene TRBV7-8, with D perhaps TRBD1 or TRBD2 (6 bases each). The germline CDR1 and CDR2 sequences are SGHVS and FQNEAQ. CDR3 length: 13 residues. With 5 bases removed from V and 8 bases from J, the gap between germline ends came to 15 bases. The CDR3 DNA reads as TGTGCCAGCAGCGCGTCAAAGGGGGGAACCCAGTACTTC. Protein sequence: CASSASKGGTQYF.

V is TRBV5-6 and J is TRBJ1-2; D gene unclear. Germline V lookup: CDR1 SGHDT, CDR2 YYEEEE. V was trimmed by 0 bases and J by 6 bases, leaving 9 bases between them. There are 13 residues in the CDR3. DNA of the CDR3: TGTGCCAGCAGCTTGGGCAGGAACCATGGCTACACCTTC. This codes for CASSLGRNHGYTF.

This clonotype has more than one count but fewer than ten. The chain is built from TRBV5-1 and TRBJ2-7; 8 bases fit TRBD2. The CDR3 is 12 residues long. V gave up 2 bases and J gave up 8 bases; unmatched junction bases: 3. CDR1 is SGHRS and CDR2 is YFSETQ in the germline V gene. The CDR3: CASSFSGGQQYF. In DNA form, the CDR3 reads TGCGCCAGCAGCTTCAGCGGGGGTCAGCAGTACTTC.

This clonotype was seen more than once but under ten times. This chain links TRBV4-3 with TRBJ2-7, with 7 bases identical to TRBD1. Germline V lookup: CDR1 LGHNA, CDR2 YSLEER. This CDR3 spans 15 amino acids. V lost 0 bases and J lost 3; bases outside the gene matches: 5. CDR3: CASSQERGQIYEQYF. CDR3 sequence (DNA): TGCGCCAGCAGCCAAGAAAGGGGACAGATCTACGAGCAGTACTTC.

The rearrangement joins TRBV20-1 to TRBJ2-5; 12 bases match TRBD2. The CDR3 contains 14 residues. Germline V lookup: CDR1 DFQATT, CDR2 SNEGSKA (reference sequence). The DNA for the CDR3 is TGCGGGGTGCCCCTAGCGGGGGGGCCAAAGACCCAGTACTTC. Protein sequence: CGVPLAGGPKTQYF.

The gene calls are TRBV12-3 or TRBV12-4 and TRBJ2-5; tentative D call: TRBD1 (6 bases). The CDR3 runs to 15 residues. V lost 3 bases and J 1 base, leaving 12 bases between the germline ends. The CDR3 DNA is TGTGCCAGCAGTTTTGGTGACAGGATCCAAGAGACCCAGTACTTC. Translating it yields CASSFGDRIQETQYF.

This clonotype has a handful of counts. V and J are TRBV4-1 and TRBJ2-7, with 7 nucleotides matching TRBD1. CDR3 size: 14 residues. Trimming at V came to 3 bases and at J to 8 bases, leaving 10 bases not matched to a gene. Germline V gene lookup returns CDR1 MGHRA and CDR2 YSYEKL. Written as DNA, the CDR3 is TGCGCCAGCAGCCAGCACAGGGGTCTCGAAAAGCAGTACTTC. It codes for CASSQHRGLEKQYF.

The chain uses TRBV20-1 and TRBJ2-1; 16 nucleotides align to TRBD2. The V gene's germline CDR1 is DFQATT and CDR2 SNEGSKA (reference sequence). The CDR3 has 15 amino acids. The V segment lost 6 bases and the J segment 6 bases; nucleotides outside the gene matches: 5. CDR3 nucleotides: TGCAGTGCGGGGACTAGCGGGGGGGCGTTCAATGAGCAGTTCTTC. Protein sequence: CSAGTSGGAFNEQFF.

This chain joins TRBV6-2 or TRBV6-3 and TRBJ2-1; D remains unclear. CDR3 length: 13 residues. Germline V CDR1 and CDR2: MNHEY, SVGEGT. V was trimmed by 9 bases and J by 6 bases, leaving 15 bases between them. The CDR3 nucleotides are TGTGCCAGTGGGGTTATTACTTCCAATGAGCAGTTCTTC. This sequence encodes CASGVITSNEQFF.

Here the CDR3 DNA reads TGCAGCGTGGGACTAGGGGCCAATGAGCAGTTCTTC. Protein sequence: CSVGLGANEQFF. V usage is TRBV29-1 and J usage is TRBJ2-1, with TRBD2 matching over 8 bases. The CDR3 has 12 residues. Losses at the gene ends were 6 bases for V and 6 bases for J; bases not matched to a gene: 4. CDR1 is SQVTM and CDR2 is ANQGSEA in the germline V gene.

This clonotype has a handful of counts. V usage is TRBV5-1 and J usage is TRBJ2-7, with 9 bases that match TRBD2. This CDR3 comprises 19 residues. Germline CDR1 and CDR2: SGHRS and YFSETQ. Trimming at V came to 1 base and at J to 5 bases, leaving 19 bases not matched to a gene. CDR3 protein: CASSLHGWMAGGLIDEQYF. The CDR3 DNA reads as TGCGCCAGCAGCTTGCACGGTTGGATGGCGGGGGGGCTCATCGACGAGCAGTACTTC.

This chain uses TRBV27 with TRBJ2-1; no firm D call. Trimming shortened V by 6 bases and J by 5 bases, and 14 bases separated the two germline ends. Germline CDR1 reads MNHEY; CDR2 reads SMNVEV (reference sequence). This CDR3 is 14 amino acids long. CDR3 amino acids: CASSLTLSNNEQFF. The CDR3 DNA is TGTGCCAGCAGCTTAACACTAAGCAACAATGAGCAGTTCTTC.

This chain connects TRBV6-5 to TRBJ1-5; TRBD1 matches 7 bases. V lost 8 bases and J lost 5; bases outside the gene matches: 12. This CDR3 comprises 15 residues. Looked up from germline, CDR1 is MNHEY and CDR2 is SVGAGI. The CDR3 sequence is CASHPTTGSDQPQHF. The CDR3 coding sequence is TGTGCCAGCCACCCGACGACAGGGTCTGATCAGCCCCAGCATTTT.

This chain joins TRBV7-2 and TRBJ2-7; 9 bases line up with TRBD2. V lost 4 bases to trimming and J lost 1 base; unmatched junction nucleotides: 11. The CDR3 has 17 residues. Germline loops: CDR1 SGHTA, CDR2 FQGNSA. The CDR3 is CASSSRSGLAGSYEQYF. In DNA form, the CDR3 reads TGTGCCAGCAGCTCCCGGAGTGGCCTAGCGGGGTCCTACGAGCAGTACTTC.

This chain joins TRBV3-1 and TRBJ1-2; D ambiguous. V lost 0 bases to trimming and J lost 7 bases, with 12 bases between them. CDR1 and CDR2 from the germline V gene are LGHDT and YNNKEL (reference sequence). The CDR3 contains 14 residues. CDR3 nucleotides: TGTGCCAGCAGCCAAGATCAAGGGTACGGTGGCTACACCTTC. Its protein product is CASSQDQGYGGYTF.

The chain recombines TRBV27 with TRBJ1-2; tentatively, D is TRBD1 (5 bases). Looked up from germline, CDR1 is MNHEY and CDR2 is SMNVEV (reference sequence). Trimming cost V 5 bases and J 2 bases, with 18 bases left between them. The CDR3 spans 16 residues. The CDR3 region is CASSGGPPQPNYGYTF. The CDR3 DNA follows: TGTGCCAGCAGTGGGGGACCTCCCCAACCCAACTATGGCTACACCTTC.

V gene TRBV4-1 combines with J gene TRBJ2-7, with TRBD2 as a possible D gene (7 bases). The germline V gene encodes CDR1 MGHRA and CDR2 YSYEKL. The CDR3 covers 15 residues. Trimming cost V 4 bases and J 3 bases, with 16 bases left between them. For the CDR3, the DNA is TGCGCCAGCAGCCCGGTAAGGGGGGACTACTACGAGCAGTACTTC. It is translated as CASSPVRGDYYEQYF.